Listed here are 3 T cell receptor beta chains from one sample, sequenced in a study of blood T cell repertoires in COVID-19. Produced via immunoSEQ multiplex PCR; TCRdb's table is partial and in-frame only. In the table there are around 220,000 clones, over 80% of which are singletons. Sequencing was performed on PBMCs or T cells enriched from blood (not recorded which). Receptor source: a woman aged 18-29 years who had recovered from COVID-19.

This chain uses TRBV19 with TRBJ1-1; tentatively, D is TRBD1 (6 bases). Deletions cut 4 bases from V and 1 base from J, with 10 bases between. The CDR3 has 14 amino acids. The germline V gene has CDR1 LNHDA and CDR2 SQIVND (reference sequence). CDR3 sequence (DNA): TGTGCCAGTAGTACCATACAGGGGAACACTGAAGCTTTCTTT. Residues: CASSTIQGNTEAFF.

V and J are TRBV7-2 and TRBJ1-4; TRBD1 might be the D (6 bases). V was trimmed by 3 bases and J by 3 bases, leaving 11 bases between them. Germline V gene data show CDR1 as SGHTA and CDR2 as FQGNSA. This CDR3 contains 15 residues. Here the CDR3 DNA reads TGTGCCAGCAGCTTTCAGACAGGCCCTAATGAAAAACTGTTTTTT. Protein product: CASSFQTGPNEKLFF.

The rearrangement joins TRBV24-1 to TRBJ2-5; 7 bases line up with TRBD2. Germline V CDR1 and CDR2: KGHDR, SFDVKD. The length of the CDR3 is 18 residues. V lost 0 bases, J lost 5 bases, and 14 bases stayed unmatched. CDR3 coding DNA: TGTGCCACCAGTGATTTGTATTTCGCGCGGGAGCACAAGGAGACCCAGTACTTC. Encoded protein: CATSDLYFAREHKETQYF.